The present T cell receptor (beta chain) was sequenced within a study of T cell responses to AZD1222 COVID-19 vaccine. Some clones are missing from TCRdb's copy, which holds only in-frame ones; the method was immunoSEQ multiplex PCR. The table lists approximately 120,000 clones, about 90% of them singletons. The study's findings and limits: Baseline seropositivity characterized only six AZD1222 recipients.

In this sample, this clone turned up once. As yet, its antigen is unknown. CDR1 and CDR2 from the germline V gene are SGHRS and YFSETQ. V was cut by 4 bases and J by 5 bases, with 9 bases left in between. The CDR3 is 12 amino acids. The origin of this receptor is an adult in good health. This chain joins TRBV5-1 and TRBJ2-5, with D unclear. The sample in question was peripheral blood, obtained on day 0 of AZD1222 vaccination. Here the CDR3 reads CASSKGLETQYF. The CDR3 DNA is TGCGCCAGCAGCAAAGGGCTGGAGACCCAGTACTTC. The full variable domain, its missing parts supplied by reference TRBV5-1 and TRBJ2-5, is KAGVTQTPRYLIKTRGQQVTLSCSPISGHRSVSWYQQTPGQGLQFLFEYFSETQRNKGNFPGRFSGRQFSNSRSEMNVSTLELGDSALYLCASSKGLETQYFGPGTRLLVL.